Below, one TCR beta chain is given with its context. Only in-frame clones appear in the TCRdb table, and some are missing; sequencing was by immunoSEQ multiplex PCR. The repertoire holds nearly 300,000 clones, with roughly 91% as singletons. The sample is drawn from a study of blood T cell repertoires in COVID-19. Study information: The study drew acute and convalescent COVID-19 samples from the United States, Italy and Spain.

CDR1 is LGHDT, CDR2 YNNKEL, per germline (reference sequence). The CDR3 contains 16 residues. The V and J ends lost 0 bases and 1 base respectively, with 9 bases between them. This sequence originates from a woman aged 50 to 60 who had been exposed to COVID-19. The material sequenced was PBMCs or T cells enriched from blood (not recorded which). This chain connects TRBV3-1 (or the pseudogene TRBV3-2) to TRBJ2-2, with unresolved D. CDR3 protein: CASSQDKLVNTGELFF. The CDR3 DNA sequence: TGTGCCAGCAGCCAAGATAAGCTAGTGAACACCGGGGAGCTGTTTTTT.